This TCR beta chain was identified during a study of neurological immune-mediated disorders. V dropped 2 bases and J dropped 5 bases, with 7 bases sitting between them. Germline lookup yields CDR1 SQVTM and CDR2 ANQGSEA. The length of the CDR3 is 12 residues. In this sample, this clonotype turned up many times. Template-switch 5'RACE cDNA synthesis added a 10-nucleotide unique molecular identifier. TCRdb used MiXCR to reprocess the 5' RACE reads, holding one entry per CDR3 protein. Altogether about 59,000 distinct CDR3 sequences are present, roughly 3.3% being singletons, with the ten largest covering 2.5% to 4%.

This TCR was sampled from a woman in her 30s with multiple sclerosis. Input material: PBMCs. The V and J genes are TRBV29-1 and TRBJ2-1; D gene unclear. In DNA form, the CDR3 reads TGCAGCGTTGAAACAGACAACAATGAGCAGTTCTTC. The encoded protein is CSVETDNNEQFF.